This TCR beta chain was sequenced in a study of blood T cell repertoires in COVID-19. As for the study in general: Sites across the United States, Italy and Spain contributed samples from acute and convalescent COVID-19. In each case, the material was cDNA or gDNA derived from T cells, B-cell-depleted T cells, or PBMCs.

CDR1 is LGHDT, CDR2 YNNKEL, per germline (reference sequence). The CDR3 contains 18 residues. V was clipped by 1 base and J by 8 bases; unmatched bases: 14. In the original analysis: Amplification from reference gene primers served as the basis for estimated nucleated cell counts. The repertoire was sequenced with immunoSEQ multiplex PCR; TCRdb's copy has only in-frame clones and lacks some. V, J and clone size derive from that table, while D and trimming were established from the DNA sequence. The sample lists approximately 240,000 clones; under 85% were seen once. The receptor was derived from a woman in her thirties or forties with active or convalescent COVID-19. Sequences were obtained from peripheral blood. This chain connects TRBV3-1 (or the pseudogene TRBV3-2) to TRBJ1-6, with TRBD1 identical over 7 bases. DNA of the CDR3: TGTGCCAGCAGCCAAGTTTCCCCGACAGGGTTTCTTGATTCACCCCTCCACTTT. Protein product: CASSQVSPTGFLDSPLHF.